The clone carrying this T cell receptor beta chain has just a few counts. In germline, CDR1 is SGHAT, CDR2 FQNNGV. CDR3 length: 11 residues. Trimming left V 5 bases short and J 6 bases short, with 8 bases between. The data belong to a study of T cells after yellow fever vaccination. TCRdb redid the calling of the 5' RACE reads with MiXCR, one entry per CDR3 protein. The sample holds hundreds of thousands of distinct CDR3 sequences, roughly 20% seen once. The clonotype originates from a man younger than 35 who received the YFV17D yellow fever vaccine. This material consisted of PBMCs, taken before the yellow fever booster vaccination. This chain links TRBV11-2 with TRBJ2-7; D unclear. The CDR3 DNA is TGTGCCAGCAGCCCGACGGTCGAGCAGTACTTC. Translation: CASSPTVEQYF.